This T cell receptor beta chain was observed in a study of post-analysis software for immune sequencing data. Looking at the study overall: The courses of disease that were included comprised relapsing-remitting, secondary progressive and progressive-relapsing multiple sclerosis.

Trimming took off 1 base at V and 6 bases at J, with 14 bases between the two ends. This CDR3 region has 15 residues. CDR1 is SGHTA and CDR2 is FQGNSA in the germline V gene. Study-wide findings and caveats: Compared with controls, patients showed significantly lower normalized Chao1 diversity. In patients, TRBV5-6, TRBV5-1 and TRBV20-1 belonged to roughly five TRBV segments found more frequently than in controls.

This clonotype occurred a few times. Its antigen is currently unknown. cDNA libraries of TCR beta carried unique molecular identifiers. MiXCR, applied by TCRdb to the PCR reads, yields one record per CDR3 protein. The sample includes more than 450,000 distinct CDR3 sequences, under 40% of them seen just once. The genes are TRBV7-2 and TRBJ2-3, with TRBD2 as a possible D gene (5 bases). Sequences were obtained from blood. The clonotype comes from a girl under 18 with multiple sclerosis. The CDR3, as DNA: TGTGCCAGCAGCTTAGAAGACCGGACTTGGGATACGCAGTATTTT. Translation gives CASSLEDRTWDTQYF.